This entry concerns a single TCR beta chain. Its antigen is unknown. PCR amplification relied on 60 Vbeta primers (plus 13 Jbeta primers). Sequenced by immunoSEQ multiplex PCR; TCRdb stores in-frame clones only, minus some. The profile covers 150,000 to 200,000 clones, with roughly four fifths appearing a single time and less than 1.2% taken by the ten largest. These data originate in a study of cytomegalovirus exposure and HLA in healthy donors. Findings of the study overall: In a later analysis, the majority of CMV-associated beta chains seemingly showed HLA restriction.

V was pared by 7 bases and J by 0 bases, with 7 bases of the junction left unmatched. CDR1 LNHDA and CDR2 SQIVND come from the germline V gene (reference sequence). The CDR3 has 16 amino acids. The genes are TRBV19 and TRBJ1-5, with 9 bases matching TRBD1. Sample: PBMCs. This clonotype originated in a woman between 40 and 55 years old in good health and CMV-seronegative. The CDR3 DNA reads as TGTGCCAGTACGGACAGGGGTCCAAATAGCAATCAGCCCCAGCATTTT. It codes for CASTDRGPNSNQPQHF.